Listed below are T cell receptor beta chains from one sample, sequenced in a study of radiotherapy plus CTLA-4 blockade in lung cancer. This table comes from immunoSEQ multiplex PCR, and its TCRdb copy is limited to in-frame clones, with some not included. The repertoire has tens of thousands of clones, around 86% of them found once; the top ten carry just over 0.8%. The sample was peripheral blood, taken from a patient treated with radiotherapy plus ipilimumab. The receptor set was obtained from a human donor with non-small cell lung cancer who had stable disease on radiotherapy plus ipilimumab. Each CDR3 is given with its conserved first and last residue. A D gene is named only where the DNA matches it firmly. Not all rows give a size; the values are once, few, many and, for expanded clones, a class.

D gene: TRBD1
clone size: NA
V gene: TRBV28
J gene: TRBJ1-5
CDR3 protein: CASSSSGGRQPQHF
CDR3 DNA: TGTGCCAGCAGTTCATCAGGGGGCAGGCAGCCCCAGCATTTT

D gene: TRBD2
clone size: NA
V gene: TRBV9
J gene: TRBJ2-7
CDR3 protein: CASSAGLPNSYEQYF
CDR3 DNA: TGTGCCAGCAGCGCGGGACTACCGAACTCCTACGAGCAGTACTTC

D gene: NA
clone size: NA
V gene: TRBV5-1
J gene: TRBJ1-1
CDR3 protein: CASSPEGRGTEAFF
CDR3 DNA: TGCGCCAGCAGCCCAGAGGGGAGGGGCACTGAAGCTTTCTTT

D gene: TRBD1
clone size: NA
V gene: TRBV30
J gene: TRBJ2-7
CDR3 protein: CAWYPGTANSYEQYF
CDR3 DNA: TGTGCCTGGTACCCGGGGACAGCGAACTCCTACGAGCAGTACTTC

D gene: NA
clone size: NA
V gene: TRBV30
J gene: TRBJ1-2
CDR3 protein: CAWSVLSGGGYTF
CDR3 DNA: TGTGCCTGGAGTGTACTCAGCGGCGGTGGCTACACCTTC

D gene: TRBD2
clone size: NA
V gene: TRBV7-2
J gene: TRBJ2-7
CDR3 protein: CASSPTSGRYSYEQYF
CDR3 DNA: TGTGCCAGCAGCCCTACTAGCGGGAGGTACTCCTACGAGCAGTACTTC

D gene: NA
clone size: NA
V gene: TRBV7-9
J gene: TRBJ1-4
CDR3 protein: CASSSLAGLSEKLFF
CDR3 DNA: TGTGCCAGCAGCTCTCTCGCCGGGTTGAGCGAAAAACTGTTTTTT

D gene: NA
clone size: NA
V gene: TRBV6-5
J gene: TRBJ1-1
CDR3 protein: CASRGTENTEAFF
CDR3 DNA: TGTGCCAGCAGGGGTACAGAGAACACTGAAGCTTTCTTT

D gene: TRBD1
clone size: NA
V gene: TRBV28
J gene: TRBJ1-1
CDR3 protein: CASLKPTGGATEAFF
CDR3 DNA: TGTGCCAGCCTAAAACCGACAGGGGGGGCCACTGAAGCTTTCTTT

D gene: NA
clone size: NA
V gene: TRBV7-8
J gene: TRBJ2-7
CDR3 protein: CASSLGRVIPHEQYF
CDR3 DNA: TGTGCCAGCAGCTTAGGGCGTGTGATACCCCACGAGCAGTACTTC

D gene: TRBD1
clone size: NA
V gene: TRBV7-8
J gene: TRBJ2-5
CDR3 protein: CASTDRAQETQYF
CDR3 DNA: TGTGCCAGCACCGACAGGGCTCAAGAGACCCAGTACTTC

D gene: TRBD1
clone size: NA
V gene: TRBV5-4
J gene: TRBJ1-1
CDR3 protein: CASSPRTGSNTEAFF
CDR3 DNA: TGTGCCAGCAGCCCTAGGACAGGGTCGAACACTGAAGCTTTCTTT

D gene: NA
clone size: NA
V gene: TRBV18
J gene: TRBJ2-1
CDR3 protein: CASSPPTNEQFF
CDR3 DNA: TGTGCCAGCTCACCACCGACGAATGAGCAGTTCTTC

D gene: NA
clone size: few
V gene: TRBV19
J gene: TRBJ1-1
CDR3 protein: CASSPRRDTEAFF
CDR3 DNA: TGTGCCAGTAGTCCCCGAAGGGACACTGAAGCTTTCTTT

D gene: TRBD1
clone size: NA
V gene: TRBV5-1
J gene: TRBJ1-1
CDR3 protein: CASKLQGAKAFF
CDR3 DNA: TGCGCCAGCAAACTACAGGGGGCGAAAGCTTTCTTT

D gene: TRBD2
clone size: NA
V gene: TRBV9
J gene: TRBJ2-3
CDR3 protein: CASSVGLAGGITDTQYF
CDR3 DNA: TGTGCCAGCAGCGTAGGACTAGCGGGGGGAATCACAGATACGCAGTATTTT

D gene: TRBD1
clone size: once
V gene: TRBV7-2
J gene: TRBJ1-1
CDR3 protein: CASSLAPGGTEAFF
CDR3 DNA: TGTGCCAGCAGCTTAGCTCCAGGGGGCACTGAAGCTTTCTTT

D gene: TRBD2
clone size: NA
V gene: TRBV19
J gene: TRBJ2-4
CDR3 protein: CASSPGGGAKYF
CDR3 DNA: TGTGCCAGTAGCCCCGGCGGGGGGGCAAAGTACTTC

D gene: NA
clone size: NA
V gene: TRBV19
J gene: TRBJ1-2
CDR3 protein: CASSMGRGPYGYTF
CDR3 DNA: TGTGCCAGTAGTATGGGCAGGGGTCCCTATGGCTACACCTTC

D gene: TRBD1
clone size: NA
V gene: TRBV2
J gene: TRBJ1-4
CDR3 protein: CASRPGQGENEKLFF
CDR3 DNA: TGTGCCAGCAGGCCCGGACAGGGAGAAAATGAAAAACTGTTTTTT

D gene: TRBD1
clone size: NA
V gene: TRBV19
J gene: TRBJ1-2
CDR3 protein: CASSLSGTGGYGYTF
CDR3 DNA: TGTGCCAGTAGTCTCTCCGGGACAGGGGGCTATGGCTACACCTTC

D gene: TRBD1
clone size: once
V gene: TRBV7-9
J gene: TRBJ1-5
CDR3 protein: CASRCRLTGVQPQHF
CDR3 DNA: TGTGCCAGCAGATGCCGTCTTACAGGGGTTCAGCCCCAGCATTTT

D gene: TRBD1
clone size: NA
V gene: TRBV2
J gene: TRBJ1-2
CDR3 protein: CASSASGQGREYGYTF
CDR3 DNA: TGTGCCAGCAGTGCATCGGGACAGGGGAGAGAGTATGGCTACACCTTC

D gene: NA
clone size: NA
V gene: TRBV5-1
J gene: TRBJ2-1
CDR3 protein: CASSFQGGYNEQFF
CDR3 DNA: TGCGCCAGCAGCTTCCAGGGAGGATACAATGAGCAGTTCTTC

D gene: NA
clone size: NA
V gene: TRBV30
J gene: TRBJ2-5
CDR3 protein: CAWNVGVGTQYF
CDR3 DNA: TGTGCCTGGAATGTAGGGGTGGGGACCCAGTACTTC

D gene: NA
clone size: NA
V gene: TRBV5-1
J gene: TRBJ1-6
CDR3 protein: CASSWENSPLHF
CDR3 DNA: TGCGCCAGCAGCTGGGAAAATTCACCCCTCCACTTT

D gene: NA
clone size: NA
V gene: TRBV6-1
J gene: TRBJ1-3
CDR3 protein: CASRDVSGGNTIYF
CDR3 DNA: TGTGCCAGCAGGGACGTATCGGGTGGAAACACCATATATTTT

D gene: NA
clone size: NA
V gene: TRBV9
J gene: TRBJ2-3
CDR3 protein: CASSRFGTMTDTQYF
CDR3 DNA: TGTGCCAGCAGCCGCTTCGGGACCATGACCGACACGCAGTATTTT

D gene: NA
clone size: NA
V gene: TRBV27
J gene: TRBJ2-4
CDR3 protein: CASSIKPGDIQYF
CDR3 DNA: TGTGCAAGTTCTATCAAGCCAGGAGACATTCAGTACTTC

D gene: NA
clone size: few
V gene: TRBV2
J gene: TRBJ1-6
CDR3 protein: CASSDATAPLHF
CDR3 DNA: TGTGCCAGCAGTGATGCTACGGCACCCCTCCACTTT

D gene: NA
clone size: NA
V gene: TRBV5-1
J gene: TRBJ1-6
CDR3 protein: CASSLEPNYNSPLHF
CDR3 DNA: TGCGCCAGCAGCTTGGAGCCGAACTATAATTCACCCCTCCACTTT

D gene: NA
clone size: NA
V gene: TRBV6-5
J gene: TRBJ2-3
CDR3 protein: CASSYRFRAGADTQYF
CDR3 DNA: TGTGCCAGCAGCTACCGATTTAGGGCGGGCGCAGATACGCAGTATTTT

D gene: NA
clone size: NA
V gene: TRBV6-5
J gene: TRBJ2-7
CDR3 protein: CASSTRGRLTYEQYF
CDR3 DNA: TGTGCCAGCAGTACACGGGGGCGGCTTACCTACGAGCAGTACTTC

D gene: NA
clone size: once
V gene: TRBV20-1
J gene: TRBJ1-2
CDR3 protein: CSAKAGYGYTF
CDR3 DNA: TGCAGTGCTAAGGCCGGGTATGGCTACACCTTC

D gene: NA
clone size: NA
V gene: TRBV7-3
J gene: TRBJ2-3
CDR3 protein: CASSLTGAGRDTQYF
CDR3 DNA: TGTGCCAGCAGCTTAACGGGGGCAGGGCGCGATACGCAGTATTTT

D gene: TRBD1
clone size: NA
V gene: TRBV30
J gene: TRBJ1-4
CDR3 protein: CAWSPDRATNEKLFF
CDR3 DNA: TGTGCCTGGAGCCCGGACAGGGCAACTAATGAAAAACTGTTTTTT

D gene: NA
clone size: NA
V gene: TRBV6-5
J gene: TRBJ2-7
CDR3 protein: CASRRTQSGSYEQYF
CDR3 DNA: TGTGCCAGCAGGCGCACTCAAAGTGGCTCCTACGAGCAGTACTTC

D gene: TRBD2
clone size: NA
V gene: TRBV6-5
J gene: TRBJ2-7
CDR3 protein: CASSYRAGGGYEQYF
CDR3 DNA: TGTGCCAGCAGTTACCGAGCGGGAGGGGGTTACGAGCAGTACTTC

D gene: NA
clone size: NA
V gene: TRBV6-5
J gene: TRBJ1-1
CDR3 protein: CASSYAGMDTEAFF
CDR3 DNA: TGTGCCAGCAGTTACGCAGGGATGGACACTGAAGCTTTCTTT

D gene: TRBD2
clone size: NA
V gene: TRBV14
J gene: TRBJ2-1
CDR3 protein: CASSQGSGGGYNEQFF
CDR3 DNA: TGTGCCAGCAGCCAAGGTTCGGGAGGAGGGTACAATGAGCAGTTCTTC

D gene: NA
clone size: once
V gene: TRBV5-5
J gene: TRBJ1-5
CDR3 protein: CASSRTRNNQPQHF
CDR3 DNA: TGTGCCAGCAGCCGTACAAGGAACAATCAGCCCCAGCATTTT

D gene: TRBD1
clone size: NA
V gene: TRBV5-1
J gene: TRBJ2-7
CDR3 protein: CASSQGRQGYSYEQYF
CDR3 DNA: TGCGCCAGCAGCCAAGGCCGACAGGGCTACTCCTACGAGCAGTACTTC

D gene: NA
clone size: NA
V gene: TRBV5-8
J gene: TRBJ2-7
CDR3 protein: CASILQGSNLDEQYF
CDR3 DNA: TGTGCCAGCATCCTACAGGGTTCGAACTTGGACGAGCAGTACTTC

D gene: NA
clone size: NA
V gene: TRBV10-3
J gene: TRBJ2-3
CDR3 protein: CAIRDQAADTQYF
CDR3 DNA: TGTGCCATCCGAGACCAGGCCGCAGATACGCAGTATTTT

D gene: NA
clone size: NA
V gene: TRBV20-1
J gene: TRBJ2-5
CDR3 protein: CSAGGGPQYF
CDR3 DNA: TGCAGTGCTGGAGGGGGGCCCCAGTACTTC

D gene: NA
clone size: NA
V gene: TRBV28
J gene: TRBJ2-7
CDR3 protein: CASSSNYEQYF
CDR3 DNA: TGTGCCAGCAGTTCGAACTACGAGCAGTACTTC

D gene: NA
clone size: NA
V gene: TRBV7-6
J gene: TRBJ1-6
CDR3 protein: CASSQELQYNSPLHF
CDR3 DNA: TGTGCCAGCAGCCAAGAGTTACAGTATAATTCACCCCTCCACTTT

D gene: NA
clone size: NA
V gene: TRBV29-1
J gene: TRBJ2-7
CDR3 protein: CSAVVPRVVYEQYF
CDR3 DNA: TGCAGCGCCGTCGTCCCTCGGGTAGTTTACGAGCAGTACTTC

D gene: TRBD1
clone size: few
V gene: TRBV10-3
J gene: TRBJ1-6
CDR3 protein: CAISRDRLNSPLHF
CDR3 DNA: TGTGCCATCAGCCGGGACAGACTCAATTCACCCCTCCACTTT

D gene: NA
clone size: NA
V gene: TRBV29-1
J gene: TRBJ2-3
CDR3 protein: CSVPGGGPTDTQYF
CDR3 DNA: TGCAGCGTGCCTGGGGGAGGACCCACAGATACGCAGTATTTT

D gene: NA
clone size: NA
V gene: TRBV28
J gene: TRBJ1-2
CDR3 protein: CASSDLMDGYTF
CDR3 DNA: TGTGCCAGCTCTGATTTGATGGATGGCTACACCTTC

D gene: TRBD1
clone size: NA
V gene: TRBV5-1
J gene: TRBJ2-7
CDR3 protein: CASSRTGAYEQYF
CDR3 DNA: TGCGCCAGCAGTAGGACAGGGGCGTACGAGCAGTACTTC

D gene: NA
clone size: NA
V gene: TRBV5-1
J gene: TRBJ2-3
CDR3 protein: CASSLGSGPFTDTQYF
CDR3 DNA: TGCGCCAGCAGCTTGGGGAGCGGGCCTTTCACAGATACGCAGTATTTT

D gene: NA
clone size: NA
V gene: TRBV7-8
J gene: TRBJ1-1
CDR3 protein: CASSLTRGVPKAFF
CDR3 DNA: TGTGCCAGCAGCTTAACGAGGGGGGTTCCTAAAGCTTTCTTT